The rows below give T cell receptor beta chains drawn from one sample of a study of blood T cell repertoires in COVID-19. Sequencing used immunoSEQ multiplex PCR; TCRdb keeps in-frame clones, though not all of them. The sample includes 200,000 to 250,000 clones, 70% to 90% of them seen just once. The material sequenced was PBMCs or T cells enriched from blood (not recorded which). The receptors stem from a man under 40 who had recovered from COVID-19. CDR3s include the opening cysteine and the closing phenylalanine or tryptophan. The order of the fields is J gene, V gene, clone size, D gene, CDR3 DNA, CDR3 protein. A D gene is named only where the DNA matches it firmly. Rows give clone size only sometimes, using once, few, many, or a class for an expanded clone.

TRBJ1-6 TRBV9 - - TGTGCCAGCAGCGTCTCCGGGGCAGGGGATAATTCACCCCTCCACTTT CASSVSGAGDNSPLHF
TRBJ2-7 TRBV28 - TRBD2 TGTGCCAGCAGGATACAGGGAAGCGGGGGCTACGAGCAGTACTTC CASRIQGSGGYEQYF
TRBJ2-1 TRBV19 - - TGTGCCAGTAGTATAGGGGAGAGCTCCTACAATGAGCAGTTCTTC CASSIGESSYNEQFF
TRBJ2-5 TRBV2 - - TGTGCCAGCCAGAAAGACCAAGAGACCCAGTACTTC CASQKDQETQYF
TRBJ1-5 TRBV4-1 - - TGCGCCAGCAGCCAAGATTCCCAGAATCAGCCCCAGCATTTT CASSQDSQNQPQHF
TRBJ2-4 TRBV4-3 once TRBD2 TGCGCCAGCAGCTTGCGGGGGGAAAACATTCAGTACTTC CASSLRGENIQYF
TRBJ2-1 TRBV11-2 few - TGTGCCAGCACGGGGTTAGCACTCGGCAATGAGCAGTTCTTC CASTGLALGNEQFF
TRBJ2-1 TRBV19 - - TGTGCCAGTAGTAACGCGGGGGCATACAATGAGCAGTTCTTC CASSNAGAYNEQFF
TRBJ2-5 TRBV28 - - TGTGCCAGCACTACACCTAGCGAAGAGACCCAGTACTTC CASTTPSEETQYF
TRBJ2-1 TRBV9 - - TGTGCCAGCAGCGTAGGAGGTCGGAACAATGAGCAGTTCTTC CASSVGGRNNEQFF
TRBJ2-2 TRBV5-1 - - TGCGCCAGCAGCTTGGATAGCGGTAACGGGGAGCTGTTTTTT CASSLDSGNGELFF
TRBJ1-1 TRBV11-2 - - TGTGCCAGCAGCTTTGGGGGGATGAACACTGAAGCTTTCTTT CASSFGGMNTEAFF
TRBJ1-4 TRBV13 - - TGTGCCAGCAGCGCAGGGTTCGGAGCAACTAATGAAAAACTGTTTTTT CASSAGFGATNEKLFF
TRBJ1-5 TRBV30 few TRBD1 TGTGCCTGGGGGACAGGGAGCAATCAGCCCCAGCATTTT CAWGTGSNQPQHF
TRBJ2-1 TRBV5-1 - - TGCGCCAGCAGCGGCGGGACTCGCAGAGGGGGGGGCGATGAGCAGTTCTTC CASSGGTRRGGGDEQFF
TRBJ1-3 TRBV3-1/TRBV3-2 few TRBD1 TGTGCCAGCAGCGCCCGACAGGGAGTGAGCTCTGGAAACACCATATATTTT CASSARQGVSSGNTIYF
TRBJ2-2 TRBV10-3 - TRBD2 TGTGCCATCAGTGGAGCGGGAGGGCCATACTCCGGGGAGCTGTTTTTT CAISGAGGPYSGELFF
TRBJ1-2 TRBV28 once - TGTGCCAGCAGCCTTCCCCCGTCAGCGGGCTATGGCTACACCTTC CASSLPPSAGYGYTF
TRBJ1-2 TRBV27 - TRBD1 TGTGCCAGCAGGGAGAGGGGGCGGGGCTATGGCTACACCTTC CASRERGRGYGYTF
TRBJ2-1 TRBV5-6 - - TGTGCCAGCAGCTTGTTACTTGAGCAGTTCTTC CASSLLLEQFF
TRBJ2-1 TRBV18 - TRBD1 TGTGCCAGCTCAACCGGGACAGACAATGAGCAGTTCTTC CASSTGTDNEQFF
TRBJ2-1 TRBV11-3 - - TGTGCCAGCAGCTTGGGCAAGAGCTCCTACAATGAGCAGTTCTTC CASSLGKSSYNEQFF
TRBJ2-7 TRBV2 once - TGTGCCAGCAGTGAATCCCCGGGGGGCAGCTACGAGCAGTACTTC CASSESPGGSYEQYF
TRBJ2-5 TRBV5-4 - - TGTGCCAGCCTGATCCAGGGGAGGGCCAGAGAGACCCAGTACTTC CASLIQGRARETQYF
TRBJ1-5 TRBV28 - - TGTGCCAGCAGCTCCCAACAGCCTGGCAATCAGCCCCAGCATTTT CASSSQQPGNQPQHF
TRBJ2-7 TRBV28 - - TGTGCCAGCAGTGGACAGACCTACGAGCAGTACTTC CASSGQTYEQYF
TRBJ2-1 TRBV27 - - TGTGCCAGCAGTTTAACTAGAGGTTGGAATGAGCAGTTCTTC CASSLTRGWNEQFF
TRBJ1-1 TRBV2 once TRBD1 TGTGCCAGCAAACCGGGACAGGGGGCCACTGAAGCTTTCTTT CASKPGQGATEAFF
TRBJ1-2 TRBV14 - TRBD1 TGTGCCAGCAGCCAAGAATACAGGGGGAATGGCTACACCTTC CASSQEYRGNGYTF
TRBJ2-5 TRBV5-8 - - TGTGCCAGCAGCTTCCCGGGGGTTCCGGGGGAGACCCAGTACTTC CASSFPGVPGETQYF
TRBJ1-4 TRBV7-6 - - TGTGCCAGCAGCTTAGCGCCAAGAGCAACTAATGAAAAACTGTTTTTT CASSLAPRATNEKLFF
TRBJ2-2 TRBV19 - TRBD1 TGTGCCAGTAGTGCCAAAACCGGGACAGTCGCCGGGGAGCTGTTTTTT CASSAKTGTVAGELFF
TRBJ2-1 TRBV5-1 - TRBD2 TGCGCCAGCAGCGGCCTCCCAGGCGGGGGCTCCTACAATGAGCAGTTCTTC CASSGLPGGGSYNEQFF
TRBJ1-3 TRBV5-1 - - TGCGCCAGCAGCCCTTCCGGGGACACGAGCTCTGGAAACACCATATATTTT CASSPSGDTSSGNTIYF
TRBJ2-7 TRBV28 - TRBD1 TGTGCCACTCGCCTGGGGGACAGGGGATACGAGCAGTACTTC CATRLGDRGYEQYF
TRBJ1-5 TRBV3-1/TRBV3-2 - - TGTGCCAGCAGCCAAGACGATCAGCCCCAGCATTTT CASSQDDQPQHF
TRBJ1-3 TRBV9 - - TGTGCCAGCAGCGTAGGGGGGACAACTGGAAACACCATATATTTT CASSVGGTTGNTIYF
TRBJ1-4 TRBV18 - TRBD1 TGTGCCAGCTCACCCGGACAGGGGGCTTTTAATGAAAAACTGTTTTTT CASSPGQGAFNEKLFF
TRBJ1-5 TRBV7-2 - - TGTGCCAGCAGCTTAGGCAGTCATAGCAATCAGCCCCAGCATTTT CASSLGSHSNQPQHF
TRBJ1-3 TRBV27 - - TGTGCCAGCAGTTTGTTAGATGAGGGGGTACAGGCTGGAAACACCATATATTTT CASSLLDEGVQAGNTIYF
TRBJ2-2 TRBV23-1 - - TGCGCCAGCAGTCAAACGGGGACCGGGGAGCTGTTTTTT CASSQTGTGELFF
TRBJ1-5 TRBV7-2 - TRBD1 TGTGCCAGCAGCTACCGGACAGGGGGAGATCGGCCCCAGCATTTT CASSYRTGGDRPQHF
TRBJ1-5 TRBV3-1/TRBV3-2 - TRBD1 TGTGCCAGCAGCCAAGGAACACCAGGGGGTAATCAGCCCCAGCATTTT CASSQGTPGGNQPQHF
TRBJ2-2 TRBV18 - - TGTGCCAGCTCCAAAGGACAGACCAACACCGGGGAGCTGTTTTTT CASSKGQTNTGELFF
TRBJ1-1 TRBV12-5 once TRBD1 TGTGCTAGTGGTTCCGGACAGGGTCCGGCTTTCTTT CASGSGQGPAFF
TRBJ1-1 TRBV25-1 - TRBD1 TGTGCCAGCAGTGATCGCTCTGGGACAGGGGGCTTTAAAGCTTTCTTT CASSDRSGTGGFKAFF
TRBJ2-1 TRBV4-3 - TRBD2 TGCGCCAGCAGTTCCGGGACTAGCGGGGTCCAGGACCAGTTCTTC CASSSGTSGVQDQFF